The rows below give T cell receptor beta chains drawn from one sample of a study of CD8+ T cells in alopecia areata. Profiled with immunoSEQ multiplex PCR; TCRdb holds only in-frame clones, not every one. The sample lists around 140,000 clones; about 51% were seen once. The input for sequencing was CD4+ T cells sorted from blood, taken at week 0. The source is a human donor with alopecia areata. Each CDR3 is given without its conserved first and last residue.

J	V	CDR3
TRBJ1-1	TRBV5-1	ASSLGVGSKNTEAF
TRBJ2-1	TRBV6-5	ASTQGGEQF
TRBJ2-3	TRBV7-2	ASSLRVADTQY
TRBJ2-1	TRBV7-6	ASSLFGKGYNEQF
TRBJ1-4	TRBV20-1	SAQRQWELF
TRBJ2-1	TRBV14	ASSQESGTGYEQF
TRBJ2-3	TRBV7-2	ASSPRLGTDTQY
TRBJ1-5	TRBV29-1	SVELPPGGAGQPQH
TRBJ2-2	TRBV28	ASSLLGTTGTGELF
TRBJ2-7	TRBV4-3	ASSQDPTSGMYEQY
TRBJ2-1	TRBV30	AWSGPYYNEQF
TRBJ1-2	TRBV7-8	ASSLDVPYGYT
TRBJ1-4	TRBV18	ASSPVTGGNEKLF
TRBJ2-2	TRBV27	ASSRNREGTGELF
TRBJ1-5	TRBV7-6	ASSLGQGANQPQH
TRBJ1-5	TRBV4-1	ASSQGWGLGSNQPQH
TRBJ2-1	TRBV9	ASSTRQNRAEQF
TRBJ1-2	TRBV29-1	SGSAANYGYT
TRBJ2-3	TRBV29-1	SVTPGRDRGQDTQY
TRBJ2-7	TRBV7-2	ASSFRAAEQY
TRBJ2-3	TRBV30	AWSEPDTQY
TRBJ1-2	TRBV30	AGSQDYGYT
TRBJ1-3	TRBV14	ASSPAAGNTIY
TRBJ1-2	TRBV19	ASTPGQRDYGYT
TRBJ1-3	TRBV30	AWSVSLLSTGNTIY
TRBJ1-4	TRBV27	ASSLESGDEKLF
TRBJ1-5	TRBV4-2	ASSQDYGVHQPQH
TRBJ1-5	TRBV2	ASGEPGQINQPQH
TRBJ2-4	TRBV4-3	ASGSLGEGIQY
TRBJ1-1	TRBV5-1	ASSLEDSYTEAF
TRBJ2-1	TRBV6-1	ASSELRTGKSF
TRBJ2-3	TRBV5-1	ASSSLGDTQY
TRBJ2-1	TRBV29-1	SVHTSGGYNEQF
TRBJ2-3	TRBV29-1	SVEGGLRVSTDTQY
TRBJ2-2	TRBV6-6	ASSYSAGATGELF
TRBJ2-7	TRBV7-2	ASSRPAYEQY
TRBJ2-7	TRBV5-6	ASSFPPGASEQY
TRBJ2-2	TRBV2	ASSGRRNTGELF
TRBJ1-5	TRBV5-1	ASSYSGLDNQPQH
TRBJ2-2	TRBV27	ASSDHRSGGELF
TRBJ2-6	TRBV7-6	ASSLTTGTGANVLT
TRBJ2-1	TRBV29-1	SAIRQGAYNEQF
TRBJ1-1	TRBV29-1	SGRSGKGSTEAF
TRBJ2-5	TRBV6-6	ASSYWLAQETQY
TRBJ2-7	TRBV2	ASSGDRFDEQY
TRBJ2-4	TRBV28	ASSRLAKNIQY
TRBJ2-6	TRBV29-1	SAEGLSGANVLT
TRBJ1-1	TRBV5-1	ASTSLGAGKSTEAF
TRBJ1-1	TRBV7-2	ASSPQGGGGNTEAF
TRBJ2-5	TRBV28	ASTDLNRGRQTQY
TRBJ2-2	TRBV7-3	ASSLTPTGELF
TRBJ2-5	TRBV29-1	SVVGLAARETQY
TRBJ2-3	TRBV29-1	SARSGDTDTQY
TRBJ1-2	TRBV2	ASLRVIWGYT